This T cell receptor (beta chain) was observed in a study of post-analysis software for immune sequencing data. About the study: Relapsing-remitting, secondary progressive and progressive-relapsing multiple sclerosis were all included among the disease courses.

Germline CDR1 is KGHDR and CDR2 is SFDVKD. This CDR3 comprises 13 residues. V lost 5 bases, J lost 5 bases, and 9 bases lay in between. Researchers reported that TCR beta cDNA libraries carried unique molecular identifiers. TCRdb reanalysed the PCR reads using MiXCR and keeps one entry per CDR3 protein. The table includes about 560,000 distinct CDR3 sequences, 44% detected once. As to this clonotype: The antigen is unknown.

The study, taken as a whole, reports: There were a handful of TRBV segments more frequent in patients than controls, and TRBV5-6, TRBV5-1 and TRBV20-1 were among them. A significant reduction in normalized Chao1 diversity was observed in multiple sclerosis patients versus controls.

Sequenced input: blood. This rearrangement joins TRBV24-1 to TRBJ1-5; perhaps TRBD1 as D (6 bases). The TCR comes from a girl aged 5 to 17 with multiple sclerosis. This CDR3 reads CATSVSGDQPQHF. The CDR3 DNA sequence: TGTGCCACCAGTGTCTCAGGGGATCAGCCCCAGCATTTT.